This T cell receptor (beta chain) was retrieved from a study of T cell repertoires in cytomegalovirus infection. Overall study: It was recently identified HLA-C-restricted and well-studied HLA-B-restricted CMV epitopes that the study used. Public TCR beta signatures marked donors with CMV infection and the matching HLA.

TCRdb itself ran the reads through MiXCR, one entry per CDR3 protein. Altogether some 920,000 distinct CDR3 sequences are present, less than 35% being singletons, with the ten largest covering around an eighth. Study results and limitations: Cumulative frequency (of public TCR beta family members) identified carriers of CMV plus the relevant HLA. HLA-C-restricted CMV clonotypes gave the most frequent clonotype in two of eight donors.

Remarks on this clonotype: No antigen is known for it.

V lost 5 bases to trimming and J lost 4 bases, with 9 bases between them. CDR3 length: 13 residues. This receptor was taken from a human donor in good health (CMV status not recorded). Some clones in this sample may be carry-over from other donors' samples. The V and J genes are TRBV12-3 or TRBV12-4 and TRBJ2-4, with TRBD1 as a possible D gene (5 bases). Sequencing was performed on cultured CD8+ T cells from PBMCs, taken from culture after CMV antigen stimulation. CDR3 nucleotide sequence: TGTGCCAGCAGTCAGACAGCTAAAAACATTCAGTACTTC. It yields the protein CASSQTAKNIQYF.